This paragraph reports one TCR beta chain. In its sample, this clonotype comes out as medium-sized (0.01 to 0.1%). Which antigen it targets is not known. No base quality values were provided; no much bigger clone lies one nucleotide off. These data originate in a study (dated by TCRdb to 2016 to 2017). About the investigation overall: The study used sequence and structural analyses to characterize human CD8+ TCR repertoires recognizing immunodominant viral antigens. Here is what the overall study found, with its caveats: Reports indicated that CD8+ TCR repertoires specific to different immunodominant viral antigens were highly diverse and distinct from one another.

Sequenced on an Illumina HiSeq 2500. TCRdb reprocessed the public reads (quality trimming at Q25 with fastp, clone calling with MiXCR) and kept in-frame beta chains. Here each entry gathers all rows of one CDR3 protein and keeps the most common genes and DNA. This sample is represented by 1,500 or so distinct CDR3 sequences; 15% to 25% of them were singletons. Together, the top ten hold roughly a sixth of the sample. CDR3 length: 14 amino acids, cysteine to phenylalanine. The entry retains the CDR3 DNA only, 42 bases that are in frame from base 1. V gives up 3 bases and J gives up 6 bases, and the segment between their germline ends measures 13 bases. The germline V gene sets CDR1 to SNHLY and CDR2 to FYNNEI.

The sequence derives from a female donor. Sequencing used CD8+ T cells (not recorded whether cultured). The chain is encoded by TRBV2 joined to TRBJ2-3; the D gene cannot be resolved beyond TRBD1 or TRBD2, each matching 6 bases. The nucleotides are TGTGCCAGCAGTGATAGGGGGGCTTATGATACGCAGTATTTT. The translation is CASSDRGAYDTQYF.